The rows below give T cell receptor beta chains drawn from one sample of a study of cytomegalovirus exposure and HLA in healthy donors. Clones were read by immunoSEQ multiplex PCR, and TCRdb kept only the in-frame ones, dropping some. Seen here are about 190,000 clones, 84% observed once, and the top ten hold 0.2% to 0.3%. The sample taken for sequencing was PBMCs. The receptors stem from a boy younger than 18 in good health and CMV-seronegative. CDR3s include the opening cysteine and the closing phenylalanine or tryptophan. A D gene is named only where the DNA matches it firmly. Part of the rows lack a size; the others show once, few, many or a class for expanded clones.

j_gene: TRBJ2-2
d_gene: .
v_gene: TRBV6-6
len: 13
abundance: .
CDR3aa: CASSYSGGGELFF
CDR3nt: TGTGCCAGCAGTTACTCAGGGGGCGGGGAGCTGTTTTTT

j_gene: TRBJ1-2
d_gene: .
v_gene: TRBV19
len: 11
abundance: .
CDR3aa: CASSISDGYTF
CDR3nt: TGTGCCAGTAGTATATCCGATGGCTACACCTTC

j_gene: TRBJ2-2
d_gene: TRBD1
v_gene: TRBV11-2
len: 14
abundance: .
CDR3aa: CASSTRQGTGELFF
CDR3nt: TGTGCCAGCAGCACTCGACAGGGAACCGGGGAGCTGTTTTTT

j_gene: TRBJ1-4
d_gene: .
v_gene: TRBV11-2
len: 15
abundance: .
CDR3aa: CASSASMGGVEKLFF
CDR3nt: TGTGCCAGCAGCGCATCAATGGGGGGTGTGGAAAAACTGTTTTTT

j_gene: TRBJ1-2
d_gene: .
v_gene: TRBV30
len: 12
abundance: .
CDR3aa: CAWSAGIYGYTF
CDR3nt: TGTGCCTGGAGCGCAGGGATCTATGGCTACACCTTC

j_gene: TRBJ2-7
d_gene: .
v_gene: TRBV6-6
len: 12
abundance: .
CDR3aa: CASGGLFYEQYF
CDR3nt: TGTGCCAGCGGAGGACTATTTTACGAGCAGTACTTC

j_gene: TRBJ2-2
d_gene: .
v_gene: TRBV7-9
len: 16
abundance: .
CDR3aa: CSSSSQLGHYSGELFF
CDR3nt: TGTTCCAGCAGCTCGCAGTTGGGACATTATTCCGGGGAGCTGTTTTTT

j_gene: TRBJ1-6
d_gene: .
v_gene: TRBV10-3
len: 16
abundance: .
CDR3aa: CAISDPRQGILSPLHF
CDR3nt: TGTGCCATCAGTGATCCCCGCCAGGGGATTCTTTCACCCCTCCACTTT

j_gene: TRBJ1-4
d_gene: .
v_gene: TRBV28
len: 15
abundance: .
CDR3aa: CASSPLITGNEKLFF
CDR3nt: TGTGCCAGCAGCCCACTGATCACGGGAAATGAAAAACTGTTTTTT

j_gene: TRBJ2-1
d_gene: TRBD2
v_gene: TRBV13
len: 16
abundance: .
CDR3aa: CASSPGLVSSYNEQFF
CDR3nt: TGTGCCAGCAGCCCGGGACTAGTGAGCTCCTACAATGAGCAGTTCTTC

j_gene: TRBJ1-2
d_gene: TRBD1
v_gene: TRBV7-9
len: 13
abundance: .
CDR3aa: CASSSGGNYGYTF
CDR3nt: TGTGCCAGCAGCTCAGGGGGAAACTATGGCTACACCTTC

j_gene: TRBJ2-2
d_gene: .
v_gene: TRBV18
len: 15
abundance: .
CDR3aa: CASSEQGTNTGELFF
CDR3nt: TGTGCCAGCTCAGAACAGGGAACGAACACCGGGGAGCTGTTTTTT

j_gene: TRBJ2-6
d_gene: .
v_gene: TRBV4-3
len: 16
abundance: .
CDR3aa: CASSQDEGAGANVLTF
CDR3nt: TGCGCCAGCAGCCAAGACGAGGGGGCTGGGGCCAACGTCCTGACTTTC

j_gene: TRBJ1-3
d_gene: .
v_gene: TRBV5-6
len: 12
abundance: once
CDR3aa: CASSSRMNTIYF
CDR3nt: TGTGCCAGCAGCTCCAGGATGAACACCATATATTTT

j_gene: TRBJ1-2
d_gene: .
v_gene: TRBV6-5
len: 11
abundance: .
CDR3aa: CASKGAGGYTF
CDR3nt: TGTGCCAGCAAAGGAGCGGGGGGCTACACCTTC

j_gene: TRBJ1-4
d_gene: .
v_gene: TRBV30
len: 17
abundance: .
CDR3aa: CAWSGPRIAALREKLFF
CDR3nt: TGTGCCTGGAGTGGCCCGCGAATCGCAGCTTTGCGGGAAAAACTGTTTTTT

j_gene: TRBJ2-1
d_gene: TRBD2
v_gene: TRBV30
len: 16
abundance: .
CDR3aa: CAWRGWSGGRGNEQFF
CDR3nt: TGTGCCTGGAGAGGATGGAGCGGGGGCCGGGGCAATGAGCAGTTCTTC

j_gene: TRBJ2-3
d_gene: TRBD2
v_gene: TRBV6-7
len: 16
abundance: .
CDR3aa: CASIPLAWLAGDTQYF
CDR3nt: TGTGCCAGCATCCCCCTAGCGTGGCTAGCGGGGGATACGCAGTATTTT

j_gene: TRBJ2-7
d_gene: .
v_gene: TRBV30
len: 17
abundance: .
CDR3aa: CAWSPKEGGIRDREQYF
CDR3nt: TGTGCCTGGAGTCCTAAGGAGGGGGGGATCAGGGATCGCGAGCAGTACTTC

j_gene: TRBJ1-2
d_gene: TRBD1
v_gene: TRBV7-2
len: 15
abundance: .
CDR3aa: CASRYRDRVTNGYTF
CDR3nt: TGTGCCAGCAGATACCGGGACAGGGTAACCAATGGCTACACCTTC

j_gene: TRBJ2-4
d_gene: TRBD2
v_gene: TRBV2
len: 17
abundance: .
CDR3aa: CASSDWASGWTKNIQYF
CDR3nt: TGTGCCAGCAGTGATTGGGCTAGCGGGTGGACCAAAAACATTCAGTACTTC

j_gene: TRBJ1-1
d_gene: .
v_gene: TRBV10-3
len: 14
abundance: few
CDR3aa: CAISDRQKNTEAFF
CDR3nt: TGTGCCATCAGTGATCGACAGAAAAACACTGAAGCTTTCTTT

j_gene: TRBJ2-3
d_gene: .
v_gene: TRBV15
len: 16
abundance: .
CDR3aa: CATSMRAGPSTDTQYF
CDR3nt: TGTGCCACCAGCATGAGAGCAGGCCCTAGCACAGATACGCAGTATTTT

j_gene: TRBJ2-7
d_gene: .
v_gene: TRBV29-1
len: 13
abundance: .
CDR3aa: CSVRSGKAYEQYF
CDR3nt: TGCAGCGTTAGATCAGGGAAGGCCTACGAGCAGTACTTC

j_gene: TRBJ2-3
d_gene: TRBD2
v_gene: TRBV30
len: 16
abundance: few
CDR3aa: CAWSPSCSGGPDTQYF
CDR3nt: TGTGCCTGGAGTCCCTCGTGTAGCGGGGGGCCAGATACGCAGTATTTT

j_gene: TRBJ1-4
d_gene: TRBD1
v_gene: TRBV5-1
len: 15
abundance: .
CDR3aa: CASSSDRGPNEKLFF
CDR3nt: TGCGCCAGCAGCTCCGACAGGGGGCCTAATGAAAAACTGTTTTTT

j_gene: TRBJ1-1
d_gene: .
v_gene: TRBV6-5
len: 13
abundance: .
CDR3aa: CASSTDRRQKAFF
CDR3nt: TGTGCCAGCAGTACTGACAGGCGTCAGAAAGCTTTCTTT

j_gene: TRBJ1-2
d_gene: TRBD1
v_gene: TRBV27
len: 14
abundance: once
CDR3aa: CASMSPGGRNGYTF
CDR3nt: TGTGCCAGCATGTCCCCAGGGGGCAGGAATGGCTACACCTTC

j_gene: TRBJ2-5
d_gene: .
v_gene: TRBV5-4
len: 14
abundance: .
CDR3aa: CASSFPGNQETQYF
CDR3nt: TGTGCCAGCAGCTTCCCGGGGAATCAAGAGACCCAGTACTTC

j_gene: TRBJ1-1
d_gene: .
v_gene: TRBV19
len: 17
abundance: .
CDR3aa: CASSIRFQGFMNTEAFF
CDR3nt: TGTGCCAGTAGTATTCGGTTCCAGGGGTTCATGAACACTGAAGCTTTCTTT

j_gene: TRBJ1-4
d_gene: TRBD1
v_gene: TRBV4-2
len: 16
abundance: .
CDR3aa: CASSQDKDRGNEKLFF
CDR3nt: TGTGCCAGCAGCCAAGATAAAGACAGGGGAAATGAAAAACTGTTTTTT

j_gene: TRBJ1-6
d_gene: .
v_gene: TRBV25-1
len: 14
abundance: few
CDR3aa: CASSGTGINSPLHF
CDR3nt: TGTGCCAGCAGTGGCACAGGGATCAATTCACCCCTCCACTTT

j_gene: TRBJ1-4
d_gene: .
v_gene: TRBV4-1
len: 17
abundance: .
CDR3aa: CASSRVKHRATNEKLFF
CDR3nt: TGCGCCAGCAGCCGGGTGAAACACAGAGCAACTAATGAAAAACTGTTTTTT

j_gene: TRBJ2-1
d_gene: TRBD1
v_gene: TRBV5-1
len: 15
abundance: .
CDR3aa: CASSLLPTGFNEQFF
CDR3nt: TGCGCCAGCAGCTTATTACCGACAGGGTTCAATGAGCAGTTCTTC

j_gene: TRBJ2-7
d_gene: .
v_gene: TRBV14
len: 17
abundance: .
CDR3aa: CASSQGPLPGQGYEQYF
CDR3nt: TGTGCCAGCAGCCAAGGGCCACTCCCTGGCCAGGGCTACGAGCAGTACTTC

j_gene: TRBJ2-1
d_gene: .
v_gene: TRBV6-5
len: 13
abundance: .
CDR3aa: CASSYTENNEQFF
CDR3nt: TGTGCCAGCAGTTACACAGAGAACAATGAGCAGTTCTTC

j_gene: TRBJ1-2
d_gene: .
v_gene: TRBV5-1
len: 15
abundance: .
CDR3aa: CASSLGRFGGHGYTF
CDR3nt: TGCGCCAGCAGCTTGGGCCGCTTCGGAGGACATGGCTACACCTTC

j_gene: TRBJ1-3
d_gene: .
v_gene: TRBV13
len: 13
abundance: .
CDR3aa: CASSLLSGNTIYF
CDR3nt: TGTGCCAGCAGCTTACTATCTGGAAACACCATATATTTT

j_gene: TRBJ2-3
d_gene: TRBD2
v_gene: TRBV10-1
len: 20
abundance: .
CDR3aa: CASPGGSRENLEEGTDTQYF
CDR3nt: TGCGCCTCCCCGGGGGGTTCGCGGGAGAACTTAGAAGAAGGCACAGATACGCAGTATTTT

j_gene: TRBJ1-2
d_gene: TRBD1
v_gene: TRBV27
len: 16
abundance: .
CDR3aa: CASSGGTDRDYYGYTF
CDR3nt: TGTGCCAGCAGTGGGGGGACGGACAGGGACTACTATGGCTACACCTTC

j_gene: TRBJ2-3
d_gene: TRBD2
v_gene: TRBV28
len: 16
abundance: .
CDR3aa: CASSPLMSGRADTQYF
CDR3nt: TGTGCCAGCAGTCCTCTGATGAGCGGGAGAGCAGATACGCAGTATTTT

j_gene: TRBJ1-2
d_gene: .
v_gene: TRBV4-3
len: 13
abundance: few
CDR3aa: CASSQGQFYGYTF
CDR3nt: TGCGCCAGCAGCCAAGGTCAGTTCTATGGCTACACCTTC

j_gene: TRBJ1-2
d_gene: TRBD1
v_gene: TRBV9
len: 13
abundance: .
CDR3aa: CASTKGQAGGYTF
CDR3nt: TGTGCCAGCACGAAGGGACAGGCTGGCGGCTACACCTTC

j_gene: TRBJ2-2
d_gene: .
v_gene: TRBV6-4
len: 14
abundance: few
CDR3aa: CASSDGQNTGELFF
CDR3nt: TGTGCCAGCAGTGACGGACAGAACACCGGGGAGCTGTTTTTT

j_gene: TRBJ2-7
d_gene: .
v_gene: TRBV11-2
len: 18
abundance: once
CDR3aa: CASSLGGWQGFNSYEQYF
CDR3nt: TGTGCCAGCAGCTTAGGGGGTTGGCAGGGCTTTAACTCCTACGAGCAGTACTTC

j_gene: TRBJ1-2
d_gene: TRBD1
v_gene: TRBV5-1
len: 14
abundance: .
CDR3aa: CASTTGQGGYGYTF
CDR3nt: TGCGCCAGCACCACCGGACAGGGAGGCTATGGCTACACCTTC

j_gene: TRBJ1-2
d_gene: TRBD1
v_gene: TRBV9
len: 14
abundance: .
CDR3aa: CASSLGDRAYGYTF
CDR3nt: TGTGCCAGCAGCCTGGGCGACAGGGCCTATGGCTACACCTTC

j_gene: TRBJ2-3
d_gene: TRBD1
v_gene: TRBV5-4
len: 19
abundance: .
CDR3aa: CASSSGGAWNPGGTDTQYF
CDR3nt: TGTGCCAGCAGCTCAGGGGGCGCCTGGAATCCTGGTGGCACAGATACGCAGTATTTT

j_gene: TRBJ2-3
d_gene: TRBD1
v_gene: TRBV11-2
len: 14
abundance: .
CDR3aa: CASSSGQGADTQYF
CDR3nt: TGTGCCAGCAGTTCGGGACAGGGCGCAGATACGCAGTATTTT

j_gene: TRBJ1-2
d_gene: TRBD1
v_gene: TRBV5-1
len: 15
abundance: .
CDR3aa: CASSLPGQGNYGYTF
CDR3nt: TGCGCCAGCAGCTTGCCGGGACAGGGGAACTATGGCTACACCTTC

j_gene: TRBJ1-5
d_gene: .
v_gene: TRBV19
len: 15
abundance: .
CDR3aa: CASSMSAAPSQPQHF
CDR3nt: TGTGCCAGTAGTATGTCAGCGGCGCCCAGCCAGCCCCAGCATTTT

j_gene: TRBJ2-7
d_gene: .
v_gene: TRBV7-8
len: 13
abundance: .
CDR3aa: CASSLQESYEQYF
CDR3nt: TGTGCCAGCAGCCTACAGGAGTCCTACGAGCAGTACTTC

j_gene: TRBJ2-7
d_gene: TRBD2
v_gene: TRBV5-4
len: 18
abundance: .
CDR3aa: CASSFGLAGVTTNYEQYF
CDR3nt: TGTGCCAGCAGCTTCGGTCTAGCGGGAGTCACAACTAACTACGAGCAGTACTTC

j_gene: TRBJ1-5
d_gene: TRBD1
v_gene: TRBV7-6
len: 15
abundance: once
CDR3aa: CASSLETGRDQPQHF
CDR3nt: TGTGCCAGCAGCTTAGAGACAGGGCGGGATCAGCCCCAGCATTTT

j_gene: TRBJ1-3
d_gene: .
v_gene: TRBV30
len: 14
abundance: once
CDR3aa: CAWSVIGAGNTIYF
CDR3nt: TGTGCCTGGAGTGTAATAGGGGCCGGAAACACCATATATTTT

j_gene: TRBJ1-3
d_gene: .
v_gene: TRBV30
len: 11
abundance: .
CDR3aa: CASRGGNTIYF
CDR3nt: TGTGCCTCGAGGGGCGGAAACACCATATATTTT

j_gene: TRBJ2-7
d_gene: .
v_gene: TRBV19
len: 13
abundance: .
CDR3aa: CASSATGAYEQYF
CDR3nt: TGTGCCAGTAGTGCGACCGGGGCCTACGAGCAGTACTTC

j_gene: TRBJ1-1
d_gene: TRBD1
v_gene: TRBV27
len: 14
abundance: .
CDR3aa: CASSLVRGRTEAFF
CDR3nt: TGTGCCAGCAGTTTGGTCAGGGGGAGGACTGAAGCTTTCTTT

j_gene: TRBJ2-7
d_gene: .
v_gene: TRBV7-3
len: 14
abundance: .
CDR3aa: CASSLGQGGYEQYF
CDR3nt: TGTGCCAGCAGCTTAGGGCAGGGAGGCTACGAGCAGTACTTC